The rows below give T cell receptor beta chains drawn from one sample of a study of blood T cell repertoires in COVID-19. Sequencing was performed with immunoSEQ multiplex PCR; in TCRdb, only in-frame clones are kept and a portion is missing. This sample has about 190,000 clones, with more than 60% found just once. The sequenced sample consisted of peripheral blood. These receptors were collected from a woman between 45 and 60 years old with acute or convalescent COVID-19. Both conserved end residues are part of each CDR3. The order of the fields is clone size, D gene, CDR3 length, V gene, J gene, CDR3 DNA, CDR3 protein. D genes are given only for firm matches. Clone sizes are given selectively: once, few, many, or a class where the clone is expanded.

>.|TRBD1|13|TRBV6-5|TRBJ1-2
TGTGCCAGCTCGGAGGGGGCCAACTATGGCTACACCTTC
CASSEGANYGYTF
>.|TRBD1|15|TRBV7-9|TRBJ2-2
TGTGCCAGCAGCTCGGGACAGGAAGACACCGGGGAGCTGTTTTTT
CASSSGQEDTGELFF
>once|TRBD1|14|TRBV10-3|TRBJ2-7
TGTGCCATCAGTGAGACAGGGGGCCGCGGCGAGCAGTACTTC
CAISETGGRGEQYF
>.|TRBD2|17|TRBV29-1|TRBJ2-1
TGCAGCGTTGAATATGGGACTAGCGGGAGGGCCGGATATGAGCAGTTCTTC
CSVEYGTSGRAGYEQFF
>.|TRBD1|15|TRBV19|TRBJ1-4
TGTGCCAGTAGTCCCGGACAGGGGACTACTGAAAAACTGTTTTTT
CASSPGQGTTEKLFF
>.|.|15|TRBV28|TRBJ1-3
TGTGCCAGCACAGGACAGCGGTTCTCTGGAAACACCATATATTTT
CASTGQRFSGNTIYF
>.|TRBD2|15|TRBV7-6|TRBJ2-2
TGTGCCAGCAGCCCTGGGGGGGGACCAACCGGGGAGCTGTTTTTT
CASSPGGGPTGELFF
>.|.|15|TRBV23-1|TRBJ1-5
TGCGCCAGCAGTCAATGGAGGGAAATTGGTCAGCCCCAGCATTTT
CASSQWREIGQPQHF
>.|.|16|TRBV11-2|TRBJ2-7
TGTGCCAGCAGCTTAGAGGTCAGTTTACCCTCCTACGAGCAGTACTTC
CASSLEVSLPSYEQYF
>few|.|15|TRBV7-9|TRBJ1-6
TGTGCCAGCAGCCACCGGGACTCGTATAATTCACCCCTCCACTTT
CASSHRDSYNSPLHF
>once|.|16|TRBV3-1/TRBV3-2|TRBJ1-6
TGTGCCAGCAGCCAGGTCTCTACGGTGAATAATTCACCCCTCCACTTT
CASSQVSTVNNSPLHF
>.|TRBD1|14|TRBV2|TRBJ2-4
TGTGCCAGCAGTGAAATGGACAGGGTAGGCATTCAGTACTTC
CASSEMDRVGIQYF
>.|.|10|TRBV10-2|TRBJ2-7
TGCGCCAGCAGTGATAACGAGCAGTACTTC
CASSDNEQYF
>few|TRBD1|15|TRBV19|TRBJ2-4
TGTGCCAGTAGTACTCCTGGGACAGGTAAAAACATTCAGTACTTC
CASSTPGTGKNIQYF
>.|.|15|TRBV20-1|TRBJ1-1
TGCAGTGCTAGTTTGCGGGGCTATGCGAACACTGAAGCTTTCTTT
CSASLRGYANTEAFF
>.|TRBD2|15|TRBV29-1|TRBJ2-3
TGCAGCGTGGCTCACCTAGCGGGGGTCACAGATACGCAGTATTTT
CSVAHLAGVTDTQYF
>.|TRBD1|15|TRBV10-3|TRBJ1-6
TGTGCCATCAGCCAACTGGACAGGGGGGAATCACCCCTCCACTTT
CAISQLDRGESPLHF
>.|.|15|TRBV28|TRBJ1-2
TGTGCCAGCAGTCCCCACCCTCCACAGGGCTATGGCTACACCTTC
CASSPHPPQGYGYTF
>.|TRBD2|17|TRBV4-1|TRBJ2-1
TGCGCCAGCAGCCAAGCGAGCGGGTCGCGCGGGGGCAATGAGCAGTTCTTC
CASSQASGSRGGNEQFF
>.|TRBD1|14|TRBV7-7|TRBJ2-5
TGTGCCAGCAGCCATTCCGGGACAGGAGAGACCCAGTACTTC
CASSHSGTGETQYF